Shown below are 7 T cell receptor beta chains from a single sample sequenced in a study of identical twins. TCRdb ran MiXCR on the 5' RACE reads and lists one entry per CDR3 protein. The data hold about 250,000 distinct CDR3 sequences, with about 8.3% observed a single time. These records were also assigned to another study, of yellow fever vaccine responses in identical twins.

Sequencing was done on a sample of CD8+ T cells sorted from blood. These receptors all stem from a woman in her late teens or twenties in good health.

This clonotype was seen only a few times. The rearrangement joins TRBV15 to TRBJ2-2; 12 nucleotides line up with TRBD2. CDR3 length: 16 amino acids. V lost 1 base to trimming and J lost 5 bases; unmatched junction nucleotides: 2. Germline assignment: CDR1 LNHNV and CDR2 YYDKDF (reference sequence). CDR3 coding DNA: TGTGCCACCAGCAGAGGACTAGCGGGAGAAACCGGGGAGCTGTTTTTT. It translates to CATSRGLAGETGELFF.

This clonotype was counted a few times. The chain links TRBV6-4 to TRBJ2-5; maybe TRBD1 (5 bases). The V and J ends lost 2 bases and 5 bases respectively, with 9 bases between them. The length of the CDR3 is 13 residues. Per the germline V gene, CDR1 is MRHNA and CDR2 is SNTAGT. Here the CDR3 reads CASSDGSGETQYF. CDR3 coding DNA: TGTGCCAGCAGTGACGGTTCAGGGGAGACCCAGTACTTC.

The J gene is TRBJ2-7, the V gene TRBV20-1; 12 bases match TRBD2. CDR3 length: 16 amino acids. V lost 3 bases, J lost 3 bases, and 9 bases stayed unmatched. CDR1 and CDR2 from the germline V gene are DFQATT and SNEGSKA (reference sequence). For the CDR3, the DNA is TGCAGTGCTAGGGGAAGACTAGCGGGAGCAATCTACGAGCAGTACTTC. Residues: CSARGRLAGAIYEQYF.

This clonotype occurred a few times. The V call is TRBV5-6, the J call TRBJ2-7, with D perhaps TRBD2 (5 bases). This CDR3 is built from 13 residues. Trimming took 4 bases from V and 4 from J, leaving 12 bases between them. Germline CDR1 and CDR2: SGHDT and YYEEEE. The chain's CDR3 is CASSPRGFYEQYF. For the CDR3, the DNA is TGTGCCAGCAGCCCGCGAGGGTTTTACGAGCAGTACTTC.

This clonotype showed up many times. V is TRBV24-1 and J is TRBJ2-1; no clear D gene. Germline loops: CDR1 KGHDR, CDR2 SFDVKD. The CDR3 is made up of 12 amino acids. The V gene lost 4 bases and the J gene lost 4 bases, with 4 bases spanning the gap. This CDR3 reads CATSDPYNEQFF. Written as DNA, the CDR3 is TGTGCCACCAGTGACCCTTACAATGAGCAGTTCTTC.

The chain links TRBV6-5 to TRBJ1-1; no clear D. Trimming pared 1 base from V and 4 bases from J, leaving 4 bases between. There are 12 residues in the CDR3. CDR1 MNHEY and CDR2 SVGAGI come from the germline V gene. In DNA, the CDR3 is TGTGCCAGCAGTTACTGGGGCACTGAAGCTTTCTTT. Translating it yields CASSYWGTEAFF.

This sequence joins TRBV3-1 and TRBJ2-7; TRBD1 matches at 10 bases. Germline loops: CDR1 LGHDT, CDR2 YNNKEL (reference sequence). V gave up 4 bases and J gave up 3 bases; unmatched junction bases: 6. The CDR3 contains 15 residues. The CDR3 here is CASSLAGDRGYEQYF. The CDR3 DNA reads TGTGCCAGCAGCCTGGCCGGGGACAGGGGCTACGAGCAGTACTTC.